This entry lists 11 T cell receptor beta chains sequenced from one sample in a study of blood T cell repertoires in COVID-19. Method: immunoSEQ multiplex PCR; TCRdb's copy keeps in-frame clones and lacks some. The repertoire holds more than 300,000 clones, with 70% to 90% as singletons. The sample comprised peripheral blood. These receptors all come from a woman in her thirties with COVID-19, enrolled during active disease.

The genes are TRBV6-5 and TRBJ2-1; D is possibly TRBD2 (6 bases). The V and J ends lost 9 bases and 2 bases respectively, with 17 bases between them. Germline CDR1 reads MNHEY; CDR2 reads SVGAGI. The CDR3 is 15 residues long. CDR3: CASSYAGPPYNEQFF. The CDR3 DNA reads as TGTGCCAGTAGCTATGCGGGGCCCCCCTACAATGAGCAGTTCTTC.

This clone came up once. For the CDR3, the DNA is TGTGCCACCAGTGATTCGCTCGACAGAAATCAAGAGACCCAGTACTTC. This gives the protein CATSDSLDRNQETQYF. The V gene is TRBV24-1, the J gene TRBJ2-5, with D perhaps matching TRBD1 (5 bases). Per the germline V gene, CDR1 is KGHDR and CDR2 is SFDVKD. This CDR3 spans 16 amino acids. V lost 2 bases and J 2 bases, leaving 14 bases between the germline ends.

The chain couples TRBV5-5 to TRBJ1-1; 7 nucleotides align to TRBD1. Trimming took 2 bases from V and 0 from J; bases not matched to a gene: 1. Germline values: CDR1 SGHKS, CDR2 YYEKEE (reference sequence). This CDR3 comprises 14 residues. The CDR3 loop is CASSFGQVNTEAFF. DNA of the CDR3: TGTGCCAGCAGCTTTGGACAGGTGAACACTGAAGCTTTCTTT.

In the case of this clone: Within the sample, other DNA sequences also encode this same CDR3. This chain links TRBV5-4 with TRBJ2-5; 8 bases line up with TRBD1. CDR1 and CDR2 (germline): SGHNT, YYREEE (reference sequence). CDR3 size: 13 residues. The junction had 4 bases not matched to a gene; V was cut back by 4 bases and J by 5 bases. CDR3 sequence reads: CASSPDRVETQYF. CDR3 nucleotide sequence: TGTGCCAGCAGCCCGGACAGGGTTGAGACCCAGTACTTC.

In its sample, this clone was seen once. This sequence joins TRBV11-2 and TRBJ2-7; perhaps TRBD2 as D (6 bases). The CDR3 runs 16 residues. Germline lookup yields CDR1 SGHAT and CDR2 FQNNGV. The V end was cut by 5 bases, the J end by 0 bases, with 17 bases between. The CDR3 DNA reads TGTGCCAGCAGCAACCCGGGGACTCAAAGCTCCTACGAGCAGTACTTC. Translation: CASSNPGTQSSYEQYF.

The chain combines TRBV13 with TRBJ2-1; perhaps TRBD2 as D (6 bases). Trimming took 3 bases from V and 0 from J, leaving 9 bases between them. This CDR3 contains 15 residues. The germline CDR1 and CDR2 sequences are PRHDT and FYEKMQ (reference sequence). In nucleotides, the CDR3 is TGTGCCAGCAGCTTCGGAGGGGTCTCCTACAATGAGCAGTTCTTC. This sequence encodes CASSFGGVSYNEQFF.

V usage is TRBV25-1 and J usage is TRBJ2-1; possibly TRBD2 for D (6 bases). The germline V and J ends were trimmed by 2 bases and 6 bases, with 11 bases remaining between them. The germline V gene encodes CDR1 MGHDK and CDR2 SYGVNS. The CDR3 covers 14 residues. The CDR3 DNA sequence: TGTGCCAGCAGTGAAATCGGGGGAAGCAATGAGCAGTTCTTC. Its translation: CASSEIGGSNEQFF.

This chain uses TRBV13 with TRBJ2-4, with a tentative D call TRBD1 (6 bases). The CDR3 length is 12 residues. The V and J ends lost 4 bases and 5 bases respectively, with 6 bases between them. The germline V gene has CDR1 PRHDT and CDR2 FYEKMQ (reference sequence). The CDR3 region has the DNA TGTGCCAGCAGCTGGACAGAAAACATTCAGTACTTC. As protein: CASSWTENIQYF.

This rearrangement joins TRBV18 to TRBJ2-5, with D perhaps matching TRBD1 (6 bases). Trimming stripped 2 bases from V and 5 bases from J, with 12 bases between. The CDR3 contains 14 residues. The germline CDR1 and CDR2 sequences are KGHSH and LQKENI. The CDR3 DNA is TGTGCCAGCTCACCAGGAACAGGGACGGAGACCCAGTACTTC. Its translation: CASSPGTGTETQYF. The complete variable domain, with remaining parts taken from reference TRBV18 and TRBJ2-5, reads NAGVMQNPRHLVRRRGQEARLRCSPMKGHSHVYWYRQLPEEGLKFMVYLQKENIIDESGMPKERFSAEFPKEGPSILRIQQVVRGDSAAYFCASSPGTGTETQYFGPGTRLLVL.

The chain carries TRBV6-5 and TRBJ1-5; the D is unclear. Trimming left V 11 bases short and J 4 bases short, with 12 bases between. This CDR3 has 12 amino acids. Germline CDR1 reads MNHEY; CDR2 reads SVGAGI. CDR3 bases: TGTGCCGTCTCCTTTCCGAATCAGCCCCAGCATTTT. This sequence encodes CAVSFPNQPQHF.

The V call is TRBV6-6, the J call TRBJ2-3; TRBD2 agrees at 9 bases. The CDR3 runs 14 residues. Germline V gene sequence: CDR1 MNHNY, CDR2 SVGAGI (reference sequence). V gave up 6 bases and J gave up 4 bases; unmatched junction bases: 5. The CDR3 nucleotides read TGTGCCAGCAGATCCGGGACTAGCTCAGATACGCAGTATTTT. The encoded protein is CASRSGTSSDTQYF.